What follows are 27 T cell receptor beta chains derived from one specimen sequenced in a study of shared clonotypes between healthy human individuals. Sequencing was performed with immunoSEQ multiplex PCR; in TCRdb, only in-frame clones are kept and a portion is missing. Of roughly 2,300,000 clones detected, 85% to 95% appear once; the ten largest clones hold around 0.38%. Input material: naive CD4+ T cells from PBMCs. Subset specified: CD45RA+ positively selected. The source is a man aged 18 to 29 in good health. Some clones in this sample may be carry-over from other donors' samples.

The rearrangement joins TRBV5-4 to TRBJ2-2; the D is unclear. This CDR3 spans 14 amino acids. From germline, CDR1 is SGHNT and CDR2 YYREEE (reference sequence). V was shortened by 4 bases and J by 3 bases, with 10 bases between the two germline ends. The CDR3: CASSLDPYTGELFF. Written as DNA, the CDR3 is TGTGCCAGCAGCCTGGACCCTTACACCGGGGAGCTGTTTTTT.

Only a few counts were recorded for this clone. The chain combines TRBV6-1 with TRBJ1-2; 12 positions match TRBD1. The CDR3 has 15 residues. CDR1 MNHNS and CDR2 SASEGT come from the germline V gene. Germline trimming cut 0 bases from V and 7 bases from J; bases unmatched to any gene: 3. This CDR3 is CASSEAGQGAFGYTF. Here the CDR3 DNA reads TGTGCCAGCAGTGAAGCGGGACAGGGGGCATTTGGCTACACCTTC.

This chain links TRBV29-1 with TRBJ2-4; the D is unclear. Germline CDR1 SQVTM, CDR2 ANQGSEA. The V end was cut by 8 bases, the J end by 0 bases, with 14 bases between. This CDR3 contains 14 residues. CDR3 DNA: TGCAGCCCGCCTCGCGACTTAGCCAAAAACATTCAGTACTTC. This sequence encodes CSPPRDLAKNIQYF.

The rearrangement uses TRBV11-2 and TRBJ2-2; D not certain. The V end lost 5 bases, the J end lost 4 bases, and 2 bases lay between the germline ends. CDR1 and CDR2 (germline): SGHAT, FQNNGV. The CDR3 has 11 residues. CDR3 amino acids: CASSVTGELFF. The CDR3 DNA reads TGTGCCAGCAGCGTCACCGGGGAGCTGTTTTTT. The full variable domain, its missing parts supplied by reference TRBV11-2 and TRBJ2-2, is EAGVAQSPRYKIIEKRQSVAFWCNPISGHATLYWYQQILGQGPKLLIQFQNNGVVDDSQLPKDRFSAERLKGVDSTLKIQPAKLEDSAVYLCASSVTGELFFGEGSRLTVL.

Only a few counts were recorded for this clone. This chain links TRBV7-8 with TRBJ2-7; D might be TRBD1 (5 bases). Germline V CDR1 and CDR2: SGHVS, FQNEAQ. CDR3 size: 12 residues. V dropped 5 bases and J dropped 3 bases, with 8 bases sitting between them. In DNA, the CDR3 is TGTGCCAGCAGCCAGGGCAGCTACGAGCAGTACTTC. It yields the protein CASSQGSYEQYF.

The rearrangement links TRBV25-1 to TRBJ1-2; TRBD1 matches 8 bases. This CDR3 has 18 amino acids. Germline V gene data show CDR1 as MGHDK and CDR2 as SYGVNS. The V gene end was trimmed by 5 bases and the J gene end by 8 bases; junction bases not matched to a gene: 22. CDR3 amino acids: CASSPTPGTGEFGGGYTF. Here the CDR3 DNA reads TGTGCCAGCAGTCCGACCCCCGGGACAGGAGAATTTGGGGGCGGCTACACCTTC.

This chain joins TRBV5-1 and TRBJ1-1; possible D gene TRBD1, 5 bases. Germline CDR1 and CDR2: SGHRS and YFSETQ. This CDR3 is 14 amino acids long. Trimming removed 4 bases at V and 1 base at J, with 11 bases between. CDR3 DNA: TGCGCCAGCAGCCAAGGGGACCGGAACACTGAAGCTTTCTTT. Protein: CASSQGDRNTEAFF.

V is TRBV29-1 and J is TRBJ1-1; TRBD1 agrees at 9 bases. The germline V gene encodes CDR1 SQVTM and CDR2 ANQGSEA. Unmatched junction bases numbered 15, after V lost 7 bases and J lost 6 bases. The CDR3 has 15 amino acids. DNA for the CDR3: TGCAGCGCCGACCACACGGACAGGGGACTCGCTGAAGCTTTCTTT. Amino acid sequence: CSADHTDRGLAEAFF.

The CDR3 here is CASSLADRDTNEQFF. The CDR3 DNA is TGTGCCAGCAGTTTAGCGGACAGGGATACGAATGAGCAGTTCTTC. V is TRBV28 and J is TRBJ2-1; 8 bases match TRBD1. The CDR3 extends over 15 amino acids. Germline loops: CDR1 MDHEN, CDR2 SYDVKM. The ends lost 2 bases at V and 7 bases at J; junction bases unmatched: 7.

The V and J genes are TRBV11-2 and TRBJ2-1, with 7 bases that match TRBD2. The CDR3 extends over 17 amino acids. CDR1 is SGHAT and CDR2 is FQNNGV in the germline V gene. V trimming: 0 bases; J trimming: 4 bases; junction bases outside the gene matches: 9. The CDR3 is CASSLDIRLARYNEQFF. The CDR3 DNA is TGTGCCAGCAGCTTAGATATCAGACTAGCCCGGTACAATGAGCAGTTCTTC.

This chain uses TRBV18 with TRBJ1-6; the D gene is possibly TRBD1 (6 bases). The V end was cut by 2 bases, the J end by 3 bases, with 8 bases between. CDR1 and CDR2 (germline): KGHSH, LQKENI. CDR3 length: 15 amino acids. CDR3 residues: CASSPGQFYNSPLHF. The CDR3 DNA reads TGTGCCAGCTCACCAGGACAGTTCTATAATTCACCCCTCCACTTT. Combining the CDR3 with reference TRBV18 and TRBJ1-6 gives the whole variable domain NAGVMQNPRHLVRRRGQEARLRCSPMKGHSHVYWYRQLPEEGLKFMVYLQKENIIDESGMPKERFSAEFPKEGPSILRIQQVVRGDSAAYFCASSPGQFYNSPLHFGNGTRLTVT.

CDR3 bases: TGCGCCAGCAGCTTGGTCTCGCGAAGCTCCTACGAGCAGTACTTC. Encoded protein: CASSLVSRSSYEQYF. The genes are TRBV5-1 and TRBJ2-7, with no clear D. CDR1 and CDR2 from the germline V gene are SGHRS and YFSETQ. This CDR3 comprises 15 residues. V lost 0 bases, J lost 0 bases, and 10 bases lay in between.

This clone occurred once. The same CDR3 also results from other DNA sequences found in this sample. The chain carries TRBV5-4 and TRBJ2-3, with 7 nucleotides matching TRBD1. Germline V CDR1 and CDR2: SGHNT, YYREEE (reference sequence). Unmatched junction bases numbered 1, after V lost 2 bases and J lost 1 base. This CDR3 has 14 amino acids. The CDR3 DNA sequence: TGTGCCAGCAGCTTTGGACAGGGCACAGATACGCAGTATTTT. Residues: CASSFGQGTDTQYF.

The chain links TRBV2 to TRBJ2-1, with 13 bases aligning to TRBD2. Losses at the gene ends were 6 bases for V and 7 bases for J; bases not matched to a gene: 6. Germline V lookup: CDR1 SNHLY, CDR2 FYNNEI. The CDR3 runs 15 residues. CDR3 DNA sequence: TGTGCCAGCAGAGAACTAGCGGGAGGGCCTAATGAGCAGTTCTTC. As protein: CASRELAGGPNEQFF.

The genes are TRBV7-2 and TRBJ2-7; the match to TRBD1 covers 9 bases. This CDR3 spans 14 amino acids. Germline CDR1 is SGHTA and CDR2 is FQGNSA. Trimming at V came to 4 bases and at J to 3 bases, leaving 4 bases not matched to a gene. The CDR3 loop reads CASSWTTGGYEQYF. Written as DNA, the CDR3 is TGTGCCAGCAGCTGGACGACAGGGGGCTACGAGCAGTACTTC.

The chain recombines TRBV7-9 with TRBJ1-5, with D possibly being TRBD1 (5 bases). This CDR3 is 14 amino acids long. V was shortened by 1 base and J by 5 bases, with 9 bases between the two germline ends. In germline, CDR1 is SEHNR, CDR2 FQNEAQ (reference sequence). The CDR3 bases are TGTGCCAGCAGCTTAGACACGGGGCATCAGCCCCAGCATTTT. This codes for CASSLDTGHQPQHF.

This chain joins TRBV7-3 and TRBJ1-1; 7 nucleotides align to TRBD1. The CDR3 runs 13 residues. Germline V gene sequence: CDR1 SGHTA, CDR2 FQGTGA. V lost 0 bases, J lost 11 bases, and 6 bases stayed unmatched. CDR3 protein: CASSLTVGGSAFF. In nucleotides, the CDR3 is TGTGCCAGCAGCTTAACGGTAGGGGGCTCGGCTTTCTTT.

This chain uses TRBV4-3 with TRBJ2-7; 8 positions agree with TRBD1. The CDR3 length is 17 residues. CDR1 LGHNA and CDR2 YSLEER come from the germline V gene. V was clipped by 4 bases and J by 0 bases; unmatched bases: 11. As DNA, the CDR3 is TGCGCCAGCAGCCCTAGGCTGGGACAGGACATCTCCTACGAGCAGTACTTC. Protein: CASSPRLGQDISYEQYF.

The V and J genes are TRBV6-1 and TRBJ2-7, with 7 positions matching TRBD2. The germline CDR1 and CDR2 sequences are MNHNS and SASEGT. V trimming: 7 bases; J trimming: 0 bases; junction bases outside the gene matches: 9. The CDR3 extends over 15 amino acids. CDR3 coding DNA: TGTGCCAGCACTTCCCCAGCGGGAAGCTCCTACGAGCAGTACTTC. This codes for CASTSPAGSSYEQYF.

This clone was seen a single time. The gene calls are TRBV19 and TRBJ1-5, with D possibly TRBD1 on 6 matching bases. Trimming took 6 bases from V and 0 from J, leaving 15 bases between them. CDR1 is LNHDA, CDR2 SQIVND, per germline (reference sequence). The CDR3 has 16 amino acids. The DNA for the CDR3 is TGTGCCAGTAGCCCGGGGGGACAAAGTAGCAATCAGCCCCAGCATTTT. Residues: CASSPGGQSSNQPQHF.

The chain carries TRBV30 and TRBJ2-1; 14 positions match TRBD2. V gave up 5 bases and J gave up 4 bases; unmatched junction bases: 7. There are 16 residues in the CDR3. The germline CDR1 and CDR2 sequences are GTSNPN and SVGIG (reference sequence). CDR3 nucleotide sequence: TGTGCCTGGTCCGGGACTAGCGGGAGAGTTTACAATGAGCAGTTCTTC. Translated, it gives CAWSGTSGRVYNEQFF.

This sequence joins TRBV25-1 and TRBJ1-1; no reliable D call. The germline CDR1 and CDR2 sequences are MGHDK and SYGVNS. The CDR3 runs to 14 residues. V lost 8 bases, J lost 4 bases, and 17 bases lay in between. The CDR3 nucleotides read TGTGCCAGCTCAACCTGGGGTCCAGGCACTGAAGCTTTCTTT. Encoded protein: CASSTWGPGTEAFF.

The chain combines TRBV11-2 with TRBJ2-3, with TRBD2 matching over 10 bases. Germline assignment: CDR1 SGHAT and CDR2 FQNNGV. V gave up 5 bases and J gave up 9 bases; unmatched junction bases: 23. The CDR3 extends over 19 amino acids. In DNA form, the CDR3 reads TGTGCCAGCAGCCCGCTGGGGGTAGGAGCTAGCGGGAGATTCAGCACGCAGTATTTT. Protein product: CASSPLGVGASGRFSTQYF.

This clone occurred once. CDR3 DNA sequence: TGCAGCGCCCACGGACAGTGGAGCGCTGAAGCTTTCTTT. Protein: CSAHGQWSAEAFF. The rearrangement links TRBV29-1 to TRBJ1-1; weak D call: TRBD1 (6 bases). This CDR3 contains 13 residues. Trimming removed 7 bases at V and 6 bases at J, with 18 bases between. Germline CDR1 reads SQVTM; CDR2 reads ANQGSEA.

CDR3 loop: CASSINGHLNTEAFF. CDR3 bases: TGTGCCAGTAGTATAAACGGACACCTGAACACTGAAGCTTTCTTT. This chain connects TRBV19 to TRBJ1-1, with D possibly TRBD1 on 5 matching bases. Germline values: CDR1 LNHDA, CDR2 SQIVND (reference sequence). The V gene lost 2 bases and the J gene lost 0 bases, with 10 bases spanning the gap. The CDR3 spans 15 residues.

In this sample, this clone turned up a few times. CDR3 bases: TGTGCCAGCAGTTACCCGTTTCATGCGAGCTCCTACGAGCAGTACTTC. It yields the protein CASSYPFHASSYEQYF. V is TRBV6-6 and J is TRBJ2-7; no reliable D call. This CDR3 contains 16 residues. Trimming took 2 bases from V and 0 from J, leaving 14 bases between them. The germline CDR1 and CDR2 sequences are MNHNY and SVGAGI (reference sequence).

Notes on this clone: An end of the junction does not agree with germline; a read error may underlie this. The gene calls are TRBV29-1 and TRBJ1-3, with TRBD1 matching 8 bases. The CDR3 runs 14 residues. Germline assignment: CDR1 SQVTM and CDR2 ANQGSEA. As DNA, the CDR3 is TGCAGCGTCGGACCAGGACAGGGCGGAAATACCATATATTTT. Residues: CSVGPGQGGNTIYF.